This entry lists 8 T cell receptor beta chains sequenced from one sample in a study of T cell changes during pregnancy in multiple sclerosis. Sequencing used immunoSEQ multiplex PCR; TCRdb keeps in-frame clones, though not all of them. Of about 40,000 clones in the sample, roughly nine tenths were seen once. This specimen was peripheral blood, taken before pregnancy. These receptors were taken from a female donor with multiple sclerosis, enrolled in a pregnancy study.

This clone is a singleton in its sample. The V and J genes are TRBV19 and TRBJ2-5; D gene uncertain. V was pared by 1 base and J by 5 bases, with 17 bases between. CDR1 and CDR2 (germline): LNHDA, SQIVND (reference sequence). The CDR3 spans 16 residues. CDR3 sequence reads: CASSIVVTPSGETQYF. The CDR3 coding sequence is TGTGCCAGTAGTATAGTTGTGACTCCTAGTGGGGAGACCCAGTACTTC.

The chain is built from TRBV19 and TRBJ1-2; D is ambiguous. This CDR3 spans 13 amino acids. The germline V and J ends were trimmed by 3 bases and 4 bases, with 9 bases remaining between them. CDR1 is LNHDA and CDR2 is SQIVND in the germline V gene (reference sequence). The CDR3 protein is CASSIGNTYGYTF. The CDR3 coding sequence is TGTGCCAGTAGTATCGGTAATACCTATGGCTACACCTTC.

The rearrangement joins TRBV15 to TRBJ2-7; TRBD1 agrees at 7 bases. The CDR3 sequence is 15 residues long. Unmatched junction bases numbered 4, after V lost 0 bases and J lost 2 bases. Germline CDR1 and CDR2: LNHNV and YYDKDF (reference sequence). CDR3 nucleotide sequence: TGTGCCACCAGCAGAGACGGACAGGAAACCTACGAGCAGTACTTC. This translates into CATSRDGQETYEQYF.

This clone was seen a single time. In DNA form, the CDR3 reads TGTGCCAGTAGTATGGGGGCACGGGGACGAAATCAGCCCCAGCATTTT. Translating gives CASSMGARGRNQPQHF. The gene calls are TRBV19 and TRBJ1-5, with D possibly matching TRBD1 (6 bases). V was trimmed by 3 bases and J by 4 bases, leaving 16 bases between them. There are 16 residues in the CDR3. Germline CDR1 reads LNHDA; CDR2 reads SQIVND (reference sequence).

The CDR3 DNA follows: TGTGCCAGCCGGGACAGGGGGCAAGCGAGCTACACCTTC. Amino acids: CASRDRGQASYTF. The V and J genes are TRBV2 and TRBJ1-2; 12 bases are a match to TRBD1. CDR1 is SNHLY, CDR2 FYNNEI, per germline. This CDR3 comprises 13 residues. Trimming removed 8 bases from V and 9 bases from J; junction bases left unmatched: 7.

This rearrangement joins TRBV28 to TRBJ2-1; possible D gene TRBD2, 6 bases. The CDR3 is 15 residues long. Trimming pared 7 bases from V and 0 bases from J, leaving 13 bases between. Germline values: CDR1 MDHEN, CDR2 SYDVKM. CDR3 in DNA: TGTGCCAGCACAGATGAGACTAGCTCCTACAATGAGCAGTTCTTC. Translation gives CASTDETSSYNEQFF.

This sequence joins TRBV27 and TRBJ2-7; 8 bases match TRBD1. CDR1 is MNHEY and CDR2 is SMNVEV in the germline V gene (reference sequence). V lost 2 bases to trimming and J lost 3 bases; unmatched junction nucleotides: 9. The CDR3 consists of 16 residues. CDR3 DNA: TGTGCCAGCAGTTTAACGGGGGACAGGAGCTTCTACGAGCAGTACTTC. The encoded protein is CASSLTGDRSFYEQYF.

This clone was seen only once. The V and J genes are TRBV7-2 and TRBJ1-1; 8 bases fit TRBD1. Per the germline V gene, CDR1 is SGHTA and CDR2 is FQGNSA. V was clipped by 6 bases and J by 0 bases; unmatched bases: 9. This CDR3 has 16 residues. Here the CDR3 reads CASSPTGGGMNTEAFF. The DNA for the CDR3 is TGTGCCAGCAGTCCTACAGGGGGTGGAATGAACACTGAAGCTTTCTTT.